The 26 T cell receptor beta chains below were found in one sample sequenced in a study of Tregs in tolerant kidney transplant recipients. Produced via immunoSEQ multiplex PCR; TCRdb's table is partial and in-frame only. This table holds over 50,000 clones, 80% to 90% found once. Sample: CD4+ T cells from blood. Receptors originate from a human donor in good health.

The sample holds one count of this clone. The chain joins TRBV4-3 to TRBJ2-4; maybe TRBD2 (6 bases). V was shortened by 0 bases and J by 6 bases, with 12 bases between the two germline ends. The CDR3 runs 15 residues. Germline CDR1 LGHNA, CDR2 YSLEER. The CDR3 DNA is TGCGCCAGCAGCCAAGAGCCGGGAGTAACAAACATTCAGTACTTC. Residues: CASSQEPGVTNIQYF.

V gene TRBV4-1 combines with J gene TRBJ2-3; D call uncertain. CDR1 MGHRA and CDR2 YSYEKL come from the germline V gene. Trimming took off 0 bases at V and 7 bases at J, with 11 bases between the two ends. The CDR3 has 14 amino acids. The CDR3 nucleotides read TGCGCCAGCAGCCAAGACCTTAGGCTATATACGCAGTATTTT. This codes for CASSQDLRLYTQYF.

This clone is a singleton in its sample. The J gene is TRBJ1-1, the V gene TRBV5-1, with D possibly matching TRBD1 (5 bases). The V gene's germline CDR1 is SGHRS and CDR2 YFSETQ. The V end was cut by 4 bases, the J end by 1 base, with 11 bases between. CDR3 length equals 14 residues. This CDR3 reads CASSPDTRNTEAFF. CDR3 nucleotide sequence: TGCGCCAGCAGCCCGGACACAAGGAACACTGAAGCTTTCTTT. The entire variable domain, with the rest obtained from reference TRBV5-1 and TRBJ1-1, is as follows: KAGVTQTPRYLIKTRGQQVTLSCSPISGHRSVSWYQQTPGQGLQFLFEYFSETQRNKGNFPGRFSGRQFSNSRSEMNVSTLELGDSALYLCASSPDTRNTEAFFGQGTRLTVV.

This clone was recorded once. The rearrangement links TRBV7-2 to TRBJ1-1; D is uncertain. Trimming left V 4 bases short and J 1 base short, with 4 bases between. The CDR3 is 12 amino acids. Germline assignment: CDR1 SGHTA and CDR2 FQGNSA. DNA for the CDR3: TGTGCCAGCAGCTGGAGGAACACTGAAGCTTTCTTT. Its translation: CASSWRNTEAFF.

This clone was picked up one time. The chain joins TRBV5-6 to TRBJ2-6; the match to TRBD1 covers 7 bases. From germline, CDR1 is SGHDT and CDR2 YYEEEE. CDR3 length: 19 residues. J gave up 1 base and V 6 bases, and 16 bases lay outside the gene matches. The CDR3 loop is CASNQDGTVPPSGANVLTF. CDR3 nucleotides: TGTGCCAGCAACCAGGACGGGACAGTCCCACCTTCTGGGGCCAACGTCCTGACTTTC. Based on the CDR3 plus reference TRBV5-6 and TRBJ2-6, the full variable domain is DAGVTQSPTHLIKTRGQQVTLRCSPKSGHDTVSWYQQALGQGPQFIFQYYEEEERQRGNFPDRFSGHQFPNYSSELNVNALLLGDSALYLCASNQDGTVPPSGANVLTFGAGSRLTVL.

This clone occurred once. The chain employs TRBV18 and TRBJ2-7; perhaps TRBD1 as D (6 bases). Germline values: CDR1 KGHSH, CDR2 LQKENI. This CDR3 contains 14 residues. The V end was cut by 6 bases, the J end by 4 bases, with 16 bases between. This chain's CDR3 is CASSNLTGKYEQYF. The CDR3 coding sequence is TGTGCCAGCTCGAACCTGACAGGAAAGTACGAGCAGTACTTC.

The sample holds a few counts of this clone. The chain carries TRBV5-1 and TRBJ2-1; 8 nucleotides align to TRBD2. Germline CDR1 SGHRS, CDR2 YFSETQ. The junction had 7 bases not matched to a gene; V was cut back by 4 bases and J by 1 base. This CDR3 has 16 residues. For the CDR3, the DNA is TGCGCCAGCAGCCCCGGGGGGGTAACATCCTACAATGAGCAGTTCTTC. Protein: CASSPGGVTSYNEQFF.

The DNA for the CDR3 is TGTGCCAGTCGACGGTTGGGGGTTGGTCAGCCCCAGCATTTT. This codes for CASRRLGVGQPQHF. The chain recombines TRBV19 with TRBJ1-5; a possible D gene is TRBD1 (5 bases). Germline V gene lookup returns CDR1 LNHDA and CDR2 SQIVND (reference sequence). The CDR3 loop spans 14 amino acids. The V and J ends lost 8 bases and 6 bases respectively, with 17 bases between them.

The CDR3 protein is CSVSQEDTQYF. As DNA, the CDR3 is TGCAGCGTTTCACAGGAGGATACGCAGTATTTT. This sequence joins TRBV29-1 and TRBJ2-3, with D possibly matching TRBD1 (5 bases). The CDR3 is 11 residues long. Trimming pared 5 bases from V and 6 bases from J, leaving 9 bases between. Germline CDR1 is SQVTM and CDR2 is ANQGSEA.

The genes are TRBV4-3 and TRBJ2-3, with 11 bases aligning to TRBD2. The V gene end was trimmed by 3 bases and the J gene end by 2 bases; junction bases not matched to a gene: 4. Per germline, CDR1 LGHNA and CDR2 YSLEER. The CDR3 length is 16 residues. The CDR3 nucleotides are TGCGCCAGCAGCCAGATTAGCGGGGGGGCCACAGATACGCAGTATTTT. Protein product: CASSQISGGATDTQYF.

The chain has TRBV28 and TRBJ2-7; 12 bases match TRBD2. This CDR3 region has 14 residues. CDR1 and CDR2 from the germline V gene are MDHEN and SYDVKM. The V segment lost 9 bases and the J segment 5 bases; nucleotides outside the gene matches: 8. The CDR3, as DNA: TGTGCCAGTCGACTAGCGGGAGATCGCCACGAGCAGTACTTC. Encoded protein: CASRLAGDRHEQYF.

The chain uses TRBV27 and TRBJ2-3, with D possibly being TRBD1 (6 bases). Per the germline V gene, CDR1 is MNHEY and CDR2 is SMNVEV (reference sequence). This CDR3 contains 14 residues. V lost 6 bases and J 2 bases, leaving 12 bases between the germline ends. CDR3 loop: CASRLRGPTDTQYF. CDR3 nucleotide sequence: TGTGCCAGCAGACTCAGGGGTCCCACAGATACGCAGTATTTT.

This clone was counted only a few times. J is TRBJ1-1 and V is TRBV10-3; D remains unclear. CDR3 size: 11 residues. Germline loops: CDR1 ENHRY, CDR2 SYGVKD. V was clipped by 8 bases and J by 11 bases, with 15 bases between them. The CDR3 here is CAISGLNEAFF. The CDR3 DNA follows: TGTGCCATCTCAGGCCTGAATGAGGCTTTCTTT.

This sequence joins TRBV6-1 and TRBJ1-2; 9 bases match TRBD1. Per the germline V gene, CDR1 is MNHNS and CDR2 is SASEGT. This CDR3 is built from 14 residues. The ends lost 6 bases at V and 6 bases at J; junction bases unmatched: 8. For the CDR3, the DNA is TGTGCCAGCAGCGGGACAGGGTCTTATGATGGCTACACCTTC. Its protein is CASSGTGSYDGYTF.

The genes are TRBV19 and TRBJ1-2; D unresolved. V shed 3 bases and J shed 3 bases, with 11 bases lying between them. Per the germline V gene, CDR1 is LNHDA and CDR2 is SQIVND (reference sequence). CDR3 length: 14 residues. The CDR3 here is CASSMGHLDYGYTF. DNA for the CDR3: TGTGCCAGTAGTATGGGCCACTTGGACTATGGCTACACCTTC.

This clone was observed a handful of times. The V call is TRBV19, the J call TRBJ2-7, with a tentative D call TRBD2 (6 bases). The germline V gene encodes CDR1 LNHDA and CDR2 SQIVND (reference sequence). V shed 5 bases and J shed 0 bases, with 14 bases lying between them. This CDR3 comprises 15 residues. This CDR3 reads CASSVGDSSSYEQYF. The CDR3, as DNA: TGTGCCAGTAGTGTGGGGGACTCAAGCTCCTACGAGCAGTACTTC.

This clone has only a few counts. The chain links TRBV5-6 to TRBJ1-1, with D uncertain. The CDR3 is 15 residues long. Looked up from germline, CDR1 is SGHDT and CDR2 is YYEEEE. Trimming stripped 4 bases from V and 0 bases from J, with 13 bases between. CDR3 residues: CASSTFRTVNTEAFF. CDR3 coding DNA: TGTGCCAGCAGCACCTTCCGGACGGTGAACACTGAAGCTTTCTTT.

This chain uses TRBV7-9 with TRBJ2-1; 7 bases are shared with TRBD2. This CDR3 has 16 residues. Germline V gives CDR1 SEHNR, CDR2 FQNEAQ (reference sequence). V dropped 8 bases and J dropped 8; count of bases not matched to a gene: 18. The CDR3 reads CASGGWRGSTIYEQFF. The DNA of the CDR3 is TGTGCCAGCGGAGGATGGCGGGGGTCCACGATATATGAGCAGTTCTTC. Supplemented by reference TRBV7-9 and TRBJ2-1, the full variable domain reads DTGVSQNPRHKITKRGQNVTFRCDPISEHNRLYWYRQTLGQGPEFLTYFQNEAQLEKSRLLSDRFSAERPKGSFSTLEIQRTEQGDSAMYLCASGGWRGSTIYEQFFGPGTRLTVL.

The CDR3 protein is CASRSLEGLNTEAFF. The DNA of the CDR3 is TGTGCCAGCAGATCCCTCGAGGGGCTAAACACTGAAGCTTTCTTT. The rearrangement uses TRBV27 and TRBJ1-1; possible D gene TRBD1, 5 bases. The CDR3 contains 15 residues. V lost 6 bases to trimming and J lost 2 bases, with 16 bases between them. Germline values: CDR1 MNHEY, CDR2 SMNVEV (reference sequence).

This chain uses TRBV7-9 with TRBJ1-3, with 7 bases lining up with TRBD1. The CDR3 is 14 residues long. Germline V CDR1 and CDR2: SEHNR, FQNEAQ (reference sequence). The junction had 6 bases not matched to a gene; V was cut back by 3 bases and J by 7 bases. The CDR3 protein is CASSLGTVGNTIYF. The CDR3, as DNA: TGTGCCAGCAGCTTGGGGACAGTAGGGAACACCATATATTTT.

The rearrangement joins TRBV27 to TRBJ1-6; TRBD1 matches at 8 bases. CDR1 and CDR2 from the germline V gene are MNHEY and SMNVEV (reference sequence). Trimming removed 3 bases from V and 9 bases from J; junction bases left unmatched: 7. This CDR3 has 15 amino acids. The DNA of the CDR3 is TGTGCCAGCAGTTTTTCGACAGGGGCCAGTTCACCCCTCCACTTT. Protein product: CASSFSTGASSPLHF.

By its share, this clone is medium-sized. This chain connects TRBV6-1 to TRBJ1-2; TRBD1 matches 8 bases. Per the germline V gene, CDR1 is MNHNS and CDR2 is SASEGT. The CDR3 is 14 residues long. V lost 5 bases, J lost 4 bases, and 6 bases stayed unmatched. The CDR3 is CASSQGASSYGYTF. The CDR3 DNA sequence: TGTGCCAGCAGTCAGGGGGCAAGTAGCTATGGCTACACCTTC.

The rearrangement links TRBV11-3 to TRBJ1-1; D remains ambiguous. Trimming took 5 bases from V and 5 from J, leaving 18 bases between them. The germline V gene encodes CDR1 SGHNT and CDR2 YENEEA. The CDR3 length is 15 residues. The CDR3 nucleotides read TGTGCCAGCAGCCCGAGAATAAATGTGGGGACTGAAGCTTTCTTT. The encoded protein is CASSPRINVGTEAFF.

V usage is TRBV30 and J usage is TRBJ1-1, with 9 bases that match TRBD1. Germline CDR1 and CDR2: GTSNPN and SVGIG (reference sequence). Trimming removed 2 bases from V and 5 bases from J; junction bases left unmatched: 6. The CDR3 has 14 residues. CDR3 in amino acids: CAWSFPGTGTEAFF. For the CDR3, the DNA is TGTGCCTGGAGTTTTCCCGGGACAGGGACTGAAGCTTTCTTT.

The V call is TRBV7-9, the J call TRBJ2-1; TRBD1 aligns across 10 bases. J was trimmed by 9 bases and V by 5 bases; bases with no gene match: 13. Germline V gene lookup returns CDR1 SEHNR and CDR2 FQNEAQ (reference sequence). This CDR3 spans 16 amino acids. The CDR3 DNA reads as TGTGCCAGCAGCACCTTTTCGGGACAGGGGATTCTTGAGCAGTTCTTC. Its protein product is CASSTFSGQGILEQFF.

The V and J genes are TRBV14 and TRBJ2-7; no definite D call. Per the germline V gene, CDR1 is SGHDN and CDR2 is FVKESK. The germline V and J ends were trimmed by 6 bases and 1 base, with 10 bases remaining between them. The CDR3 runs to 13 residues. Here the CDR3 DNA reads TGTGCCAGCAGTCTCGTTCGGTCCTACGAGCAGTACTTC. Its protein product is CASSLVRSYEQYF.